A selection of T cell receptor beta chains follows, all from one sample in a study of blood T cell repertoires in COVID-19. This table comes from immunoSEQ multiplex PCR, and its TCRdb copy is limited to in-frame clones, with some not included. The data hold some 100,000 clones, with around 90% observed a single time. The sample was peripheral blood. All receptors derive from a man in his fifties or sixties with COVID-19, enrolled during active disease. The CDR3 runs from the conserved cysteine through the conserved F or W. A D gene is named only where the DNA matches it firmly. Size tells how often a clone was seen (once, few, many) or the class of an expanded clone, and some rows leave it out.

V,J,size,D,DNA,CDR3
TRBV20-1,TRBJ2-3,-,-,TGCAGTCGCGCGGGAGATACGCAGTATTTT,CSRAGDTQYF
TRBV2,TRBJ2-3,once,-,TGTGCCAGCAGTGAAGGACTAGGGAGAGGGGGCACAGATACGCAGTATTTT,CASSEGLGRGGTDTQYF
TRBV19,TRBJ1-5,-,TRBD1,TGTGCCAGTAGTAGAGGGACAGAGATTAGCAATCAGCCCCAGCATTTT,CASSRGTEISNQPQHF
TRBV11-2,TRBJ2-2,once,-,TGTGCCAGCAGCCAGGGGACCGGCCACACCGGGGAGCTGTTTTTT,CASSQGTGHTGELFF
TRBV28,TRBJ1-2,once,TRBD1,TGTGCCAGCAGTCAGGGACAGGGAAGGGCCTATGGCTACACCTTC,CASSQGQGRAYGYTF
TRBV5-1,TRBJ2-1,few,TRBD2,TGCGCCAGCAGCTTGCGGACTAGCGGGGGGGCCACGGATGAGCAGTTCTTC,CASSLRTSGGATDEQFF
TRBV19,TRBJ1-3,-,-,TGTGCCAGTAGTATAGCCGGCTTTAGACGGGACTCTGGAAACACCATATATTTT,CASSIAGFRRDSGNTIYF
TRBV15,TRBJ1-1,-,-,TGTGCCACCTCGGGTAACACTGAAGCTTTCTTT,CATSGNTEAFF
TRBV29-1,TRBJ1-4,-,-,TGCAGCGTACTCGGCCGGGAAGAAAAACTGTTTTTT,CSVLGREEKLFF
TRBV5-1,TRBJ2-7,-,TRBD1,TGCGCCAGCAGCTCAGGGGGCTCGTCGGGTGAGCAGTACTTC,CASSSGGSSGEQYF
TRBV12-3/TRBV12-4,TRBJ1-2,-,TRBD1,TGTGCCAGCAGAGCGGACAGGATAGATGGCTACACCTTC,CASRADRIDGYTF
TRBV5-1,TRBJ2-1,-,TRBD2,TGCGCCAGCAGCTTGTCTGGCGGGGGCTACAATGAGCAGTTCTTC,CASSLSGGGYNEQFF
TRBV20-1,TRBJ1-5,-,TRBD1,TGCAGTGCTAGTACCGGGACAGGGGGAGGACAGCCCCAGCATTTT,CSASTGTGGGQPQHF
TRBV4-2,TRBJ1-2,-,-,TGTGCCAGCAGCCAAGAAGAGGGCTACACCTTC,CASSQEEGYTF
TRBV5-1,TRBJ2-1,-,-,TGCGCCAGCAGCATACTAGGGGAGCAGTTCTTC,CASSILGEQFF
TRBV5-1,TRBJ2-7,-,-,TGCGCCAGCAGCTTCACCCTACCGGGACAGGGTAGCGGGGAGGGAACGCAGCAGTACTTC,CASSFTLPGQGSGEGTQQYF
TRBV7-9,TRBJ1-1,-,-,TGTGCCAGCAGCTTGTCCGGGACACTGAACACTGAAGCTTTCTTT,CASSLSGTLNTEAFF
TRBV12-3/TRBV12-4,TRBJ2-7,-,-,TGTGCCAGCAGTCGAGGGCCTTCGTACGAGCAGTACTTC,CASSRGPSYEQYF
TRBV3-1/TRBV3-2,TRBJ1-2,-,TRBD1,TGTGCCAGCAGCCAAGATCGGGACAGAAGGTTCTATGGCTACACCTTC,CASSQDRDRRFYGYTF
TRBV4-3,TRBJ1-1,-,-,TGCGCCAGCAGCCAAGGGAAAGGGAGCACTGAAGCTTTCTTT,CASSQGKGSTEAFF
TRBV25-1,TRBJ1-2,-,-,TGTGCCAGCAGTGACACTAAGGAATTTGACGGTGGCTACACCTTC,CASSDTKEFDGGYTF
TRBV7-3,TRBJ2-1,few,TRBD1,TGTGCCAGCAGCCCGGGACAGGGGTTCTACAATGAGCAGTTCTTC,CASSPGQGFYNEQFF
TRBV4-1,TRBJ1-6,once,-,TGCGCCAGCAGCCAAGATCAGGGGCGGACACCCCTCCACTTT,CASSQDQGRTPLHF
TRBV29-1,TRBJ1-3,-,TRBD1,TGCAGCGTTGAAGCCGGTGGGGACAGTGAACTTTCATGGGGAAACACCATATATTTT,CSVEAGGDSELSWGNTIYF
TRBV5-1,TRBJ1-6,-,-,TGCGCCAGCAGCTTGGAGGCCTTGCGGCGTTCACCCCTCCACTTT,CASSLEALRRSPLHF
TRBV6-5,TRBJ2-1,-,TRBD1,TGTGCCAGCAGTCTGACAGGGTACGGAGACGATGAGCAGTTCTTC,CASSLTGYGDDEQFF
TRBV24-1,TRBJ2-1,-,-,TGTGCCACCAGTGACAACAACAATGAGCAGTTCTTC,CATSDNNNEQFF
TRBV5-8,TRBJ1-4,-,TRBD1,TGTGCCAGCAGCGCGGGACAGGGGGCGCGTACTAATGAAAAACTGTTTTTT,CASSAGQGARTNEKLFF
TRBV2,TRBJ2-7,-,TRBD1,TGTGCCAGCAGCCTGGAAGCGAGGGCAGGGGGCAACGAGCAGTACTTC,CASSLEARAGGNEQYF
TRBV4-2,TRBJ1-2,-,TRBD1,TGTGCCAGCAGCCTTGGACAGGGGGTAGATGGCTACACCTTC,CASSLGQGVDGYTF
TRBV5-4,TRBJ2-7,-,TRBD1,TGTGCCAGCAGCACGGGACAGGGGCTAACCTACGAGCAGTACTTC,CASSTGQGLTYEQYF
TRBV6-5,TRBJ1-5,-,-,TGTGCCAGCCAACAGAATAGCAATCAGCCCCAGCATTTT,CASQQNSNQPQHF